This note documents a single T cell receptor (beta chain) sequence. As yet, its antigen is unknown. This could be a read error, since a much larger clone is one nucleotide away. Assay execution took place at the deep level. Method: immunoSEQ multiplex PCR; TCRdb's copy keeps in-frame clones and lacks some. The data hold over 950,000 clones, with around 77% observed a single time. These data belong to a study of shared clonotypes between healthy human individuals. Germline V gene sequence: CDR1 MDHEN, CDR2 SYDVKM. The CDR3 extends over 15 amino acids. Findings and limits, study-wide: On the whole, naive subsets had larger estimated richness than memory subsets had. Researchers sampled only blood; tissue repertoires likely differ.

The sample was memory CD4+ T cells from PBMCs. Subset here: CD45RA-negative fraction. The receptor comes from a man between 18 and 35 years old in good health. Some clones in this sample may be carry-over from other donors' samples. V usage is TRBV28 and J usage is TRBJ2-6; D might be TRBD1 or TRBD2, each matching 6 bases. CDR3 nucleotides: TGTGCCAACAGTTTAGGGGGGACTGGGGCCAACGTCCTGACTTTC. It is translated as CANSLGGTGANVLTF.